Below are 9 T cell receptor beta chains sequenced from a single sample in a study of cytomegalovirus exposure and HLA in healthy donors. PCR amplification relied on 60 Vbeta primers (plus 13 Jbeta primers). This table comes from immunoSEQ multiplex PCR, and its TCRdb copy is limited to in-frame clones, with some not included. The listing records tens of thousands of clones. The specimen was PBMCs. The receptors derive from a male donor in good health and CMV-seronegative.

About this clone: Relative to the germline gene, one junction end is altered; a read error may explain this. The rearrangement joins TRBV7-7 to TRBJ2-2, with 8 bases identical to TRBD2. There are 16 residues in the CDR3. Germline V gene sequence: CDR1 SSHAT, CDR2 FNYEAQ (reference sequence). CDR3 nucleotides: TGTGCTAGCAGCTTATTTGCGGGAGGAAAAACCGGGGAGCTGTTTTTT. This translates into CASSLFAGGKTGELFF. Based on the CDR3 plus reference TRBV7-7 and TRBJ2-2, the full variable domain is GAGVSQSPRYKVTKRGQDVTLRCDPISSHATLYWYQQALGQGPEFLTYFNYEAQPDKSGLPSDRFSAERPEGSISTLTIQRTEQRDSAMYRCASSLFAGGKTGELFFGEGSRLTVL.

This rearrangement joins TRBV5-5 to TRBJ2-2; a possible D gene is TRBD1 (5 bases). Germline-derived CDR1 and CDR2 are SGHKS and YYEKEE (reference sequence). Trimming removed 2 bases at V and 10 bases at J, with 12 bases between. The CDR3 runs 13 residues. CDR3 bases: TGTGCCAGCAGCTTTCCAGGGTCCGAGGAGCTGTTTTTT. Translated: CASSFPGSEELFF.

This chain joins TRBV18 and TRBJ2-3, with 8 bases lining up with TRBD1. This CDR3 comprises 16 residues. Germline CDR1 reads KGHSH; CDR2 reads LQKENI. Unmatched junction bases numbered 7, after V lost 1 base and J lost 4 bases. CDR3 protein: CASSPLGQGSADTQYF. The CDR3 nucleotides read TGTGCCAGCTCACCACTCGGACAGGGAAGCGCAGATACGCAGTATTTT.

This chain connects TRBV10-1 to TRBJ1-1, with a weak D call TRBD1 (5 bases). V lost 2 bases to trimming and J lost 6 bases, with 10 bases between them. CDR3 length equals 13 residues. The germline V gene has CDR1 WNHNN and CDR2 SYGVQD (reference sequence). CDR3 DNA sequence: TGCGCCAGCAGTGAGGGAGGGGAGGCTGAAGCTTTCTTT. This sequence encodes CASSEGGEAEAFF.

This chain uses TRBV27 with TRBJ2-7, with 9 nucleotides matching TRBD1. This CDR3 comprises 14 residues. The germline V gene has CDR1 MNHEY and CDR2 SMNVEV (reference sequence). Trimming at V came to 3 bases and at J to 7 bases, leaving 7 bases not matched to a gene. Here the CDR3 reads CASSFWDRVDEQYF. CDR3 nucleotides: TGTGCCAGCAGTTTCTGGGACAGGGTAGATGAGCAGTACTTC.

CDR3 in amino acids: CASSLVEGLAGVNNEQFF. The CDR3 DNA reads as TGTGCCAGCAGCTTAGTAGAGGGACTAGCGGGAGTTAACAATGAGCAGTTCTTC. The genes are TRBV11-2 and TRBJ2-1; 14 bases align to TRBD2. The CDR3 is 18 amino acids. J lost 5 bases, V lost 1 base, and 7 bases had no gene match. CDR1 and CDR2 (germline): SGHAT, FQNNGV.

J is TRBJ1-2 and V is TRBV28, with 7 bases fitting TRBD1. This CDR3 contains 12 residues. V was clipped by 7 bases and J by 6 bases; unmatched bases: 5. The germline V gene encodes CDR1 MDHEN and CDR2 SYDVKM. The CDR3 loop reads CASKIGGDGYTF. CDR3 nucleotide sequence: TGTGCCAGCAAGATAGGGGGCGATGGCTACACCTTC.

The rearrangement joins TRBV4-1 to TRBJ2-2; no firm D call. The CDR3 is 14 residues long. Germline assignment: CDR1 MGHRA and CDR2 YSYEKL. V was clipped by 2 bases and J by 4 bases, with 8 bases between them. The CDR3 region is CASSQLTTTGELFF. DNA of the CDR3: TGCGCCAGCAGCCAACTTACTACCACCGGGGAGCTGTTTTTT.

This chain uses TRBV6-5 with TRBJ2-2; D is uncertain. The germline gives CDR1 MNHEY, CDR2 SVGAGI. This CDR3 contains 16 residues. The ends were cut back, 2 bases at V and 2 bases at J, with 12 bases in the middle. This CDR3 is CASSYTARGNTGELFF. Written as DNA, the CDR3 is TGTGCCAGCAGTTACACGGCTCGCGGAAACACCGGGGAGCTGTTTTTT.